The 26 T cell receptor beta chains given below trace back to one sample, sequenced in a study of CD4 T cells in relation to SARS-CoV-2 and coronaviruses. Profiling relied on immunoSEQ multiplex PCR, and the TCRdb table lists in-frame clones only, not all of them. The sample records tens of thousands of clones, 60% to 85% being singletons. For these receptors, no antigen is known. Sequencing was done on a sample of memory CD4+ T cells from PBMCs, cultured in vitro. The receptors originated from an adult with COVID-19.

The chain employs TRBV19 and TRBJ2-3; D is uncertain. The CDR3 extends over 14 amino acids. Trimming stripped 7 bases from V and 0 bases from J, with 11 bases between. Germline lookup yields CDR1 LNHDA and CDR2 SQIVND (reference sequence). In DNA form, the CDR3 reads TGTGCCAGTACCCAGCAGTTTAGCACAGATACGCAGTATTTT. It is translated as CASTQQFSTDTQYF.

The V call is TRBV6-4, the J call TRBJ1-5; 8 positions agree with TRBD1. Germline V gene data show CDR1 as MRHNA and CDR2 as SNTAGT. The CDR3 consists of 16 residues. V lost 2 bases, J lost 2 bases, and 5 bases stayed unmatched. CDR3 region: CASSDPDRGGNQPQHF. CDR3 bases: TGTGCCAGCAGTGACCCCGACAGGGGAGGCAATCAGCCCCAGCATTTT.

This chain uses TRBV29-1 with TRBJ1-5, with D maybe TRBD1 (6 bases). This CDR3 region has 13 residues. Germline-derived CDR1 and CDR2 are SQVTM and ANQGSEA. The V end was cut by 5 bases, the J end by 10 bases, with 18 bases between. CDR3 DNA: TGCAGCGTTCCTGACAGGCCCCTTGACCCCCAGCATTTT. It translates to CSVPDRPLDPQHF. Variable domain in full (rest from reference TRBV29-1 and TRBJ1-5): SAVISQKPSRDICQRGTSLTIQCQVDSQVTMMFWYRQQPGQSLTLIATANQGSEATYESGFVIDKFPISRPNLTFSTLTVSNMSPEDSSIYLCSVPDRPLDPQHFGDGTRLSIL.

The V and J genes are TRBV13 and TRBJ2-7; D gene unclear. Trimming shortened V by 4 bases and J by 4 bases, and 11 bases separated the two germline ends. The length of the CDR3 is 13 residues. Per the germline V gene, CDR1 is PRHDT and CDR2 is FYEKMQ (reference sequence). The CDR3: CASSSRSGYEQYF. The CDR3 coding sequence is TGTGCCAGCAGCTCTCGGAGTGGGTACGAGCAGTACTTC. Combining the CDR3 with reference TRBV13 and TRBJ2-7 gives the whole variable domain AAGVIQSPRHLIKEKRETATLKCYPIPRHDTVYWYQQGPGQDPQFLISFYEKMQSDKGSIPDRFSAQQFSDYHSELNMSSLELGDSALYFCASSSRSGYEQYFGPGTRLTVT.

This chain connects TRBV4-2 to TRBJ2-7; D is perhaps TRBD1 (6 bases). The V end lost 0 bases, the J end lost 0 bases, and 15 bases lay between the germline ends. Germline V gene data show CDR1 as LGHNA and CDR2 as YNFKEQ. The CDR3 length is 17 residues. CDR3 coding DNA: TGTGCCAGCAGCCAAGATGGTACCGGACAGACCTCCTACGAGCAGTACTTC. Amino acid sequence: CASSQDGTGQTSYEQYF.

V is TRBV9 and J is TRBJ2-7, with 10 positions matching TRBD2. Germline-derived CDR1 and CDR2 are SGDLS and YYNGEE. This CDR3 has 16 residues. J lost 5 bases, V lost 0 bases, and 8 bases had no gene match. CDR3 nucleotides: TGTGCCAGCAGCGTAGAGGGGGCTAGCGGGAGTCACGAGCAGTACTTC. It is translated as CASSVEGASGSHEQYF.

The CDR3 region has the DNA TGTGCCAGCAGTTCGCGACCGGACAGGGTAAAGGCCAAAAACATTCAGTACTTC. Amino acids: CASSSRPDRVKAKNIQYF. The V gene is TRBV28, the J gene TRBJ2-4; 8 nucleotides agree with TRBD1. The length of the CDR3 is 18 residues. Germline trimming cut 4 bases from V and 1 base from J; bases unmatched to any gene: 12. CDR1 and CDR2 from the germline V gene are MDHEN and SYDVKM.

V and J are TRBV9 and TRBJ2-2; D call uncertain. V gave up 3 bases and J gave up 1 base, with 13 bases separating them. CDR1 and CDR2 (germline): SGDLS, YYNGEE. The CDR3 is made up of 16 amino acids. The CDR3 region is CASSARTLRNTGELFF. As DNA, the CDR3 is TGTGCCAGCAGCGCCCGAACGCTCAGGAACACCGGGGAGCTGTTTTTT.

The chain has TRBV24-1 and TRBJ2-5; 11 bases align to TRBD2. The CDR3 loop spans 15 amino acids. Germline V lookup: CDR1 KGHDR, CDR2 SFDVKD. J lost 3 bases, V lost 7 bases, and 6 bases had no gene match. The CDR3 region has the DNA TGTGCCACCAGGAGACTAGCGGGGACGAAAGAGACCCAGTACTTC. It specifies CATRRLAGTKETQYF.

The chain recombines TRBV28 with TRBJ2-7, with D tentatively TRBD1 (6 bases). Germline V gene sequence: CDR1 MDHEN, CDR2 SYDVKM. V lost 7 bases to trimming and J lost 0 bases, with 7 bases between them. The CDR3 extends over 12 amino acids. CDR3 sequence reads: CASMGHSYEQYF. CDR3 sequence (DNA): TGTGCCAGCATGGGACACTCCTACGAGCAGTACTTC.

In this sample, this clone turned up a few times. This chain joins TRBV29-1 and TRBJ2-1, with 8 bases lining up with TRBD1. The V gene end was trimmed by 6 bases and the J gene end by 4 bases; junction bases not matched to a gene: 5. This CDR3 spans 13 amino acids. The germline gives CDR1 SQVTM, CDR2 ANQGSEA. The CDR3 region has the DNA TGCAGCGTGGGACGGGACAGGTACAATGAGCAGTTCTTC. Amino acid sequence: CSVGRDRYNEQFF.

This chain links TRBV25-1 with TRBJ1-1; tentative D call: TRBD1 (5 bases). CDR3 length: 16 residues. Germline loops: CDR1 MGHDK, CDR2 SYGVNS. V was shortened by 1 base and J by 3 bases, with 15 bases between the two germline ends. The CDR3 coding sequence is TGTGCCAGCAGTGAATCGGGCAGGGCATTTTACACTGAAGCTTTCTTT. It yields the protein CASSESGRAFYTEAFF. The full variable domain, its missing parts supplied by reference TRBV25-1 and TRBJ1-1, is EADIYQTPRYLVIGTGKKITLECSQTMGHDKMYWYQQDPGMELHLIHYSYGVNSTEKGDLSSESTVSRIRTEHFPLTLESARPSHTSQYLCASSESGRAFYTEAFFGQGTRLTVV.

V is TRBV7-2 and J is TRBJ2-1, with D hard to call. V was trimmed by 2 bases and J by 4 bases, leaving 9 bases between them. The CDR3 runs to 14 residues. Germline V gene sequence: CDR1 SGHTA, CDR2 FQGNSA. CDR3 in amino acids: CASSLMSEYNEQFF. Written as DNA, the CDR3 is TGTGCCAGCAGCTTAATGTCGGAGTACAATGAGCAGTTCTTC.

The CDR3 coding sequence is TGTGCCAGCAGTCCGCGGACAGGGGAGGTTGTAGACACCGGGGAGCTGTTTTTT. Translated: CASSPRTGEVVDTGELFF. The V call is TRBV27, the J call TRBJ2-2; 9 bases line up with TRBD1. The J segment lost 3 bases and the V segment lost 5 bases, leaving 13 bases of the junction unmatched. This CDR3 region has 18 residues. The germline gives CDR1 MNHEY, CDR2 SMNVEV (reference sequence).

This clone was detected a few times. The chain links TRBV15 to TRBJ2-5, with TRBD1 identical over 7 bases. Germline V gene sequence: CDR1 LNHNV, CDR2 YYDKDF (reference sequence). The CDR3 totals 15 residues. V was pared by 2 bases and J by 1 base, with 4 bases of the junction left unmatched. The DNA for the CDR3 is TGTGCCACCAGCAGAAAAACAGGGGCCCAAGAGACCCAGTACTTC. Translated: CATSRKTGAQETQYF.

The CDR3 loop reads CASSLLGANSGNTIYF. CDR3 nucleotide sequence: TGTGCCAGCAGTTTATTAGGGGCCAACTCTGGAAACACCATATATTTT. The rearrangement joins TRBV27 to TRBJ1-3; D perhaps matches TRBD1 (5 bases). The V end was cut by 1 base, the J end by 0 bases, with 10 bases between. CDR1 and CDR2 (germline): MNHEY, SMNVEV (reference sequence). The CDR3 totals 16 residues.

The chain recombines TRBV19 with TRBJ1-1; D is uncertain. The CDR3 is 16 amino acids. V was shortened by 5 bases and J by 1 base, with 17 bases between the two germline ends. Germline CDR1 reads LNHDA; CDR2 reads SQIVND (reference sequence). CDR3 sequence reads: CASSLYLGRRNTEAFF. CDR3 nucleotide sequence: TGTGCCAGTAGTCTTTACCTAGGACGGAGGAACACTGAAGCTTTCTTT.

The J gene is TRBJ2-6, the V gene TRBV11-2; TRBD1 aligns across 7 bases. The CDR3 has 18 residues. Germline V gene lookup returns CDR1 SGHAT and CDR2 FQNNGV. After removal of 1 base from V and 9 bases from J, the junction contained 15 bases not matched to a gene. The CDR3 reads CASSLGRMRQGQLNVLTF. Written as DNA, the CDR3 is TGTGCCAGCAGCTTAGGACGTATGAGACAGGGCCAACTCAACGTCCTGACTTTC.

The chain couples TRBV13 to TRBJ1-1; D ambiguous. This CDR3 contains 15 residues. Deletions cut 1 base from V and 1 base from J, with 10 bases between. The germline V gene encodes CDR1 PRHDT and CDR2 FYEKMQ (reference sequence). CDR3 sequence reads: CASSLVRTSNTEAFF. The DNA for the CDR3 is TGTGCCAGCAGCTTAGTAAGGACGTCGAACACTGAAGCTTTCTTT.

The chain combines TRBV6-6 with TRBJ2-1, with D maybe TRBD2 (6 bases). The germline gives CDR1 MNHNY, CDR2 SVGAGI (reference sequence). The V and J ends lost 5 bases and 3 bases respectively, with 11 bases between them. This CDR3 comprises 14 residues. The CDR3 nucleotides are TGTGCCAGCAGTCCGGGACTGAGCTACAATGAGCAGTTCTTC. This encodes CASSPGLSYNEQFF.

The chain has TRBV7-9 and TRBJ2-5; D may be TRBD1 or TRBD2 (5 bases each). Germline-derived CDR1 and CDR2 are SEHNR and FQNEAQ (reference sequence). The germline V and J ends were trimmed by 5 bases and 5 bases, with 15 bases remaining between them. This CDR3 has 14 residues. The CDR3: CASSPGRRSETQYF. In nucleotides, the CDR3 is TGTGCCAGCAGCCCGGGACGGCGAAGCGAGACCCAGTACTTC.

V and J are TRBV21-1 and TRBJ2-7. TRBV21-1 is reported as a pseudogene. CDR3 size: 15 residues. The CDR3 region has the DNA TGTGCCAGCAGCATCCAGCACACCCCCCCCTACGAGCAGTACTTC. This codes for CASSIQHTPPYEQYF.

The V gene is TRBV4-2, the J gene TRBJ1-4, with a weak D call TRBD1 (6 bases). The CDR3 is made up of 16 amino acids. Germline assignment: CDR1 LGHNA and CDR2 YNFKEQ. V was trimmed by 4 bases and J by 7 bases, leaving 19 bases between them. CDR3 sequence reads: CASSLAPGGTSEKLFF. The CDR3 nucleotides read TGTGCCAGCAGCCTCGCTCCGGGGGGCACCAGTGAAAAACTGTTTTTT.

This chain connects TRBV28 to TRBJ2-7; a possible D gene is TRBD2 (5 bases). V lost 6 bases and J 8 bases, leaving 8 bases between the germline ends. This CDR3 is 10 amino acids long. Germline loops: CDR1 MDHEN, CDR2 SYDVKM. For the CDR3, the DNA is TGTGCCAGCAGGGGAGTAAAGCAGTACTTC. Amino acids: CASRGVKQYF.

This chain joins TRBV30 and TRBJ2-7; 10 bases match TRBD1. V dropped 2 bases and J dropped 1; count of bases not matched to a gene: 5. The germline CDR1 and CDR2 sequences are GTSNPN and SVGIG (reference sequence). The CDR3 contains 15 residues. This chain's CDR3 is CAWSLMGQGSYEQYF. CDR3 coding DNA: TGTGCCTGGAGTCTCATGGGACAGGGGTCCTACGAGCAGTACTTC.

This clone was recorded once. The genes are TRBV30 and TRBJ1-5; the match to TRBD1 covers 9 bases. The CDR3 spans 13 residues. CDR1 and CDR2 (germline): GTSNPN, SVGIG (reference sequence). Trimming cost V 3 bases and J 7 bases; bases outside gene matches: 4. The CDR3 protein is CAWRQGAGQPQHF. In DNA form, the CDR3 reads TGTGCCTGGAGACAGGGGGCCGGGCAGCCCCAGCATTTT.